Listed here are 18 T cell receptor beta chains from one sample, sequenced in a study of T cell responses to AZD1222 COVID-19 vaccine. Sequencing used immunoSEQ multiplex PCR; TCRdb keeps in-frame clones, though not all of them. The sample has around 150,000 clones; more than 75% are singletons. The sequences come from peripheral blood, collected on day 0 of AZD1222 vaccination. Every receptor here comes from an adult in good health.

This chain uses TRBV6-5 with TRBJ2-7; D is unclear. The CDR3 totals 15 residues. V lost 5 bases to trimming and J lost 7 bases, with 21 bases between them. In germline, CDR1 is MNHEY, CDR2 SVGAGI. In DNA form, the CDR3 reads TGTGCCAGCAGTCCCTCCTTCGGCGTACTTGGAGAGCAGTACTTC. The encoded protein is CASSPSFGVLGEQYF.

V usage is TRBV27 and J usage is TRBJ1-3; maybe TRBD1 (5 bases). Germline assignment: CDR1 MNHEY and CDR2 SMNVEV (reference sequence). The V and J ends lost 5 bases and 0 bases respectively, with 20 bases between them. The CDR3 totals 18 residues. CDR3 nucleotides: TGTGCCAGCAGTCCCAACCCTCGAGGGGCCCGCTCTGGAAACACCATATATTTT. Translation: CASSPNPRGARSGNTIYF.

This rearrangement joins TRBV7-2 to TRBJ1-1; possible D gene TRBD1, 5 bases. V was trimmed by 5 bases and J by 1 base, leaving 11 bases between them. The CDR3 spans 14 residues. CDR1 is SGHTA and CDR2 is FQGNSA in the germline V gene. CDR3 sequence (DNA): TGTGCCAGCAGCGCCTGGGGCGGGAACACTGAAGCTTTCTTT. It codes for CASSAWGGNTEAFF.

The chain is built from TRBV24-1 and TRBJ2-7; D possibly corresponds to TRBD1 (5 bases). Germline V gene sequence: CDR1 KGHDR, CDR2 SFDVKD. The CDR3 length is 16 residues. Trimming shortened V by 4 bases and J by 6 bases, and 21 bases separated the two germline ends. CDR3 DNA: TGTGCCACCAGTGACCATATCAAGGGGCAGGGTGGCGAGCAGTACTTC. This sequence encodes CATSDHIKGQGGEQYF.

The J gene is TRBJ1-5, the V gene TRBV28; D is possibly TRBD1 (5 bases). This CDR3 spans 16 amino acids. Germline V gene data show CDR1 as MDHEN and CDR2 as SYDVKM. V was cut by 5 bases and J by 3 bases, with 17 bases left in between. CDR3 DNA sequence: TGTGCCAGCAGTAGTATTCCGGGGGATACCAATCAGCCCCAGCATTTT. Amino acid sequence: CASSSIPGDTNQPQHF. The full variable domain, in which reference TRBV28 and TRBJ1-5 provide the parts outside the CDR3, is DVKVTQSSRYLVKRTGEKVFLECVQDMDHENMFWYRQDPGLGLRLIYFSYDVKMKEKGDIPEGYSVSREKKERFSLILESASTNQTSMYLCASSSIPGDTNQPQHFGDGTRLSIL.

J is TRBJ2-3 and V is TRBV5-4; D gene ambiguous. CDR3 length equals 12 residues. V shed 0 bases and J shed 6 bases, with 5 bases lying between them. Germline V gene sequence: CDR1 SGHNT, CDR2 YYREEE (reference sequence). The CDR3 sequence is CASSLDADTQYF. Written as DNA, the CDR3 is TGTGCCAGCAGCTTGGATGCGGATACGCAGTATTTT. The full variable domain, rest sourced from reference TRBV5-4 and TRBJ2-3, is ETGVTQSPTHLIKTRGQQVTLRCSSQSGHNTVSWYQQALGQGPQFIFQYYREEENGRGNFPPRFSGLQFPNYSSELNVNALELDDSALYLCASSLDADTQYFGPGTRLTVL.

The rearrangement links TRBV28 to TRBJ1-2; 8 bases fit TRBD1. Germline-derived CDR1 and CDR2 are MDHEN and SYDVKM. CDR3 length: 12 amino acids. J was trimmed by 8 bases and V by 6 bases; bases with no gene match: 5. CDR3 DNA: TGTGCCAGCAGCAGGGACAGGAACGGCTACACCTTC. Translating gives CASSRDRNGYTF.

The V call is TRBV5-1, the J call TRBJ2-7; 9 bases map to TRBD2. V dropped 4 bases and J dropped 0; count of bases not matched to a gene: 8. Germline V gives CDR1 SGHRS, CDR2 YFSETQ. This CDR3 spans 16 amino acids. DNA of the CDR3: TGCGCCAGCAGCGTCTCTAGCGGGGAGAGCTCCTACGAGCAGTACTTC. Protein sequence: CASSVSSGESSYEQYF.

CDR3 loop: CASSNTPGQNYEQYF. CDR3 in DNA: TGTGCCAGCAGCAACACGCCGGGACAGAACTACGAGCAGTACTTC. The chain links TRBV7-2 to TRBJ2-7; 7 bases agree with TRBD1. Germline loops: CDR1 SGHTA, CDR2 FQGNSA. The CDR3 consists of 15 residues. Trimming took 5 bases from V and 3 from J; bases not matched to a gene: 10.

The V and J genes are TRBV7-9 and TRBJ2-1, with 10 bases fitting TRBD2. In germline, CDR1 is SEHNR, CDR2 FQNEAQ (reference sequence). With V trimmed by 0 bases and J by 8 bases, 7 bases remained unmatched. The CDR3 has 16 residues. The CDR3 DNA is TGTGCCAGCAGCTTAGCCCCTAGCGGGAGCTTATATGAGCAGTTCTTC. It encodes CASSLAPSGSLYEQFF.

DNA of the CDR3: TGTGCCAGCAGCCTTACAACTAGAGGTACCGGGGAGCTGTTTTTT. Its translation is CASSLTTRGTGELFF. The chain joins TRBV3-1 (or the pseudogene TRBV3-2) to TRBJ2-2, with D perhaps TRBD2 (5 bases). Trimming took 4 bases from V and 5 from J, leaving 14 bases between them. In germline, CDR1 is LGHDT, CDR2 YNNKEL (reference sequence). The CDR3 is 15 amino acids.

The chain employs TRBV2 and TRBJ1-6; no definite D call. V lost 3 bases and J lost 0, with 6 bases in between. Germline CDR1 and CDR2: SNHLY and FYNNEI. The CDR3 contains 15 residues. The CDR3, as DNA: TGTGCCAGCAGTGAGTCCCTCTCCTATAATTCACCCCTCCACTTT. This translates into CASSESLSYNSPLHF.

The CDR3: CSAGGLLYEQYF. CDR3 DNA: TGCAGCGCCGGCGGACTCCTCTACGAGCAGTACTTC. This chain links TRBV29-1 with TRBJ2-7; perhaps TRBD2 as D (5 bases). V lost 7 bases and J 3 bases, leaving 13 bases between the germline ends. Germline CDR1 and CDR2: SQVTM and ANQGSEA. CDR3 length: 12 residues.

The chain recombines TRBV2 with TRBJ1-2; 7 nucleotides match TRBD1. V shed 5 bases, J shed 4 bases, and the junction held 7 bases outside the gene matches. From germline, CDR1 is SNHLY and CDR2 FYNNEI. The CDR3 sequence is 14 residues long. The CDR3 sequence: CASSLGTAAYGYTF. The CDR3 DNA sequence: TGTGCCAGCAGTCTTGGGACAGCTGCCTATGGCTACACCTTC.

The gene calls are TRBV27 and TRBJ2-1; 7 nucleotides agree with TRBD1. The CDR3 is made up of 15 amino acids. Germline V gene sequence: CDR1 MNHEY, CDR2 SMNVEV (reference sequence). The junction had 9 bases not matched to a gene; V was cut back by 6 bases and J by 4 bases. The CDR3 region is CASSQDRESYNEQFF. CDR3 DNA: TGTGCCAGCAGCCAAGACAGGGAGAGTTACAATGAGCAGTTCTTC.

V usage is TRBV2 and J usage is TRBJ1-5, with TRBD1 matching over 8 bases. There are 13 residues in the CDR3. Trimming took 6 bases from V and 2 from J; bases not matched to a gene: 0. The germline gives CDR1 SNHLY, CDR2 FYNNEI. This CDR3 reads CASRGQGNQPQHF. For the CDR3, the DNA is TGTGCCAGCAGGGGACAGGGCAATCAGCCCCAGCATTTT.

The CDR3 DNA sequence: TGTGCCAGCAGCCTGGGGACAGGGGTTCTGGGTTTGCAAGAGACCCAGTACTTC. Encoded protein: CASSLGTGVLGLQETQYF. The chain is built from TRBV7-2 and TRBJ2-5; TRBD1 matches at 10 bases. Germline CDR1 reads SGHTA; CDR2 reads FQGNSA. J was trimmed by 2 bases and V by 5 bases; bases with no gene match: 14. The CDR3 consists of 18 residues.

The chain combines TRBV5-1 with TRBJ2-1; 11 nucleotides match TRBD2. CDR3 length: 16 amino acids. CDR1 SGHRS and CDR2 YFSETQ come from the germline V gene. V gave up 5 bases and J gave up 5 bases; unmatched junction bases: 9. The CDR3 DNA sequence: TGCGCCAGCAGTCGACTAGCGGGACAACAAAACAATGAGCAGTTCTTC. Its translation: CASSRLAGQQNNEQFF.